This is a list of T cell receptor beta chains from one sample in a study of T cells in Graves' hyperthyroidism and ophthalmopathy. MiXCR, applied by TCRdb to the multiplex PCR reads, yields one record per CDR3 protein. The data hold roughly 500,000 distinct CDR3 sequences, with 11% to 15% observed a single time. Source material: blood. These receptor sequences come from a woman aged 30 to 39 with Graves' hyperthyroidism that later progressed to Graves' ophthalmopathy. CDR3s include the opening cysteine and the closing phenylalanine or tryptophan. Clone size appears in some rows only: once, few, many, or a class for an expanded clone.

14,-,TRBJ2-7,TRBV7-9,CASSPRTGRSEQYF
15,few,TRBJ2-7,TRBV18,CASSGSLAGSYEQYF
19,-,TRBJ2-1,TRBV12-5,CASGLVVAGDGSSYNEQFF
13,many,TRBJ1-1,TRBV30,CAWSWDRVTEAFF
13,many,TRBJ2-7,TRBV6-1,CASSVTGFHEQYF
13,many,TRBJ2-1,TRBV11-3,CASSPQGGNEQFF
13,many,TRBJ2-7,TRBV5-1,CASSVTEGYEQYF
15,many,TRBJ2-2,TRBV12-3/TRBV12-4,CASSANRGLPGELFF
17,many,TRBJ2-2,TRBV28,CASSTLPGTSTAGELFF
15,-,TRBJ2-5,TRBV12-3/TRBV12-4,CASSKTGGMTETQYF
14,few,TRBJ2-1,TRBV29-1,CSVEAPIGGTEQFF
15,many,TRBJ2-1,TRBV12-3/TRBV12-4,CASSFIQGLRNEQFF
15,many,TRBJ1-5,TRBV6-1,CASIWTAGSNQPQHF
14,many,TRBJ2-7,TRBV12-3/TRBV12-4,CASRSSGSSYEQYF
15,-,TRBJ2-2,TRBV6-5,CASSLGTSRSGELFF
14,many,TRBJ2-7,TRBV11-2,CASVQAGTSYEQYF
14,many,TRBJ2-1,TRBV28,CASNGGESYNEQFF
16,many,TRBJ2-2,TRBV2,CASSVFGGADTGELFF
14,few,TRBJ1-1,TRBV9,CASSARGPNTEAFF
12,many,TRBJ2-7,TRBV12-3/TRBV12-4,CASSFTGREQYF
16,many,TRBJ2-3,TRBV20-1,CSARDRLAGGTDTQYF
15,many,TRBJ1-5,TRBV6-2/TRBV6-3,CASSYLGALGQPQHF
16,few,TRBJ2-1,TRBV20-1,CSAPWTSGRLLNEQFF
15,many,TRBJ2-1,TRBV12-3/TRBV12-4,CASSPTTGSYNEQFF